This T cell receptor (beta chain) comes out of a study of cytomegalovirus exposure and HLA in healthy donors. Turning to the study itself: In terms of ancestry, the Caucasian-associated cluster contained around 79% of the roughly 400 genotyped donors. General study points: Being productive about 87% or about 30% of the time was typical of most TCR beta V segments in an earlier analysis. The study put 160 or so TCR beta chains on its list as cytomegalovirus-associated. A few CMV-associated chains were confirmed in vitro to be specific for CMV antigens.

V lost 4 bases, J lost 4 bases, and 19 bases lay in between. This CDR3 comprises 17 residues. Germline CDR1 MRHNA, CDR2 SNTAGT. About this clone: Its target is not known.

Primers for the PCR totalled 60 Vbeta and 13 Jbeta. This table comes from immunoSEQ multiplex PCR, and its TCRdb copy is limited to in-frame clones, with some not included. This table holds about 130,000 clones, approximately 8.8% found once. Sequencing input: PBMCs. The chain links TRBV6-4 to TRBJ1-4; perhaps TRBD1 as D (5 bases). This clonotype was sampled from a man aged 35 to 55 in good health and CMV-seronegative. This CDR3 is CASSARNRFPLNEKLFF. The CDR3 coding sequence is TGTGCCAGCAGTGCCCGAAACAGGTTCCCGCTTAATGAAAAACTGTTTTTT.